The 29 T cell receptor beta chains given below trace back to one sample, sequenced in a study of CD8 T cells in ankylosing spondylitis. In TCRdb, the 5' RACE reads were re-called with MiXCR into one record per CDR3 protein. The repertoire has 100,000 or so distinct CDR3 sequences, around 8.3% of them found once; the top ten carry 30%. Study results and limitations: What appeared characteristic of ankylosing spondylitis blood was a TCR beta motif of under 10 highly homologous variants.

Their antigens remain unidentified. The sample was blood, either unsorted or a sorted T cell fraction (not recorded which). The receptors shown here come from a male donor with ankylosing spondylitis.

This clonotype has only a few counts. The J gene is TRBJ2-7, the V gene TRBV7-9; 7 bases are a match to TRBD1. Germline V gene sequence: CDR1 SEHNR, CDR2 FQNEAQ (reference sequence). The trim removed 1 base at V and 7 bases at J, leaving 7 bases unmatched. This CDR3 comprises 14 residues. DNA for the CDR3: TGTGCCAGCAGCTTAGGTCAGGGGGTGGGGGAGCAGTACGTC. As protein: CASSLGQGVGEQYV.

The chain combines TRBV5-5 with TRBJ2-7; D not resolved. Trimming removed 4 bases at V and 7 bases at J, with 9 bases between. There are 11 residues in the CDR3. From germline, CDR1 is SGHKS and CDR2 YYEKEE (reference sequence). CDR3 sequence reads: CASSEMEEQYF. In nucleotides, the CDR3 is TGTGCCAGCAGCGAAATGGAAGAGCAGTACTTC.

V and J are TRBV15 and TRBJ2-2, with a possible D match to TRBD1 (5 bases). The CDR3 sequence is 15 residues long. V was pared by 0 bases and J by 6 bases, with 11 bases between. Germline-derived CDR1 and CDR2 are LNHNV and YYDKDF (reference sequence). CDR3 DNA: TGTGCCACCAGCAGAGATATAGGGGATCCCGGGGAGCTGTTTTTT. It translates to CATSRDIGDPGELFF.

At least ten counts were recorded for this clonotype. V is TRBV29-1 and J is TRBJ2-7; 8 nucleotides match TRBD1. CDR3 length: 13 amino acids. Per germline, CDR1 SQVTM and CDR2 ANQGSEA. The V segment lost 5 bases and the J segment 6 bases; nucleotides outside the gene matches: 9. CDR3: CSVLQGVGAEQYF. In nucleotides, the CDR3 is TGCAGCGTTCTACAGGGGGTGGGTGCCGAGCAGTACTTC.

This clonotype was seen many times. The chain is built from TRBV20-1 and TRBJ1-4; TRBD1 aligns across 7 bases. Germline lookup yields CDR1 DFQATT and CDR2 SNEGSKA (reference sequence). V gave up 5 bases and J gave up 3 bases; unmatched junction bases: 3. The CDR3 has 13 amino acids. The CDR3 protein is CSAPGQSNEKLFF. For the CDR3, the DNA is TGCAGTGCTCCGGGACAGTCTAATGAAAAACTGTTTTTT.

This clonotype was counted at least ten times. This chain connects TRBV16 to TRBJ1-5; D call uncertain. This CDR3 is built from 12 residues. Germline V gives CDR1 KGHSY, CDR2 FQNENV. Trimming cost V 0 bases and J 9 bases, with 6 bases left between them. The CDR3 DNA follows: TGTGCCAGCAGCCAATCGGGGTTGCCCCAGCATTTT. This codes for CASSQSGLPQHF.

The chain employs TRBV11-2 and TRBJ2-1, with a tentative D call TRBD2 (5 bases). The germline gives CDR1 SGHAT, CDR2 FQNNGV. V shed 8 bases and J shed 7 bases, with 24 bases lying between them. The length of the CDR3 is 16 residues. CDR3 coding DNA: TGTGCCAGCCCTCGAATGGGAGCCTCTCCTCGGAATGAGCAGTTCTTC. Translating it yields CASPRMGASPRNEQFF.

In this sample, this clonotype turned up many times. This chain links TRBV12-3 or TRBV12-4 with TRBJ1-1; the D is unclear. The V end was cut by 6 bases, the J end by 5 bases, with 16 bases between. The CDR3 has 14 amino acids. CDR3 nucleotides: TGTGCCAGCAGACCCTACACGCTTCAAACTGAAGCTTTCTTT. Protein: CASRPYTLQTEAFF.

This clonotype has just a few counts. The CDR3 region has the DNA TGTGCCAGCAGCTTAGGAGGGGATAATGAAAAACTGTTTTTT. Translation gives CASSLGGDNEKLFF. J is TRBJ1-4 and V is TRBV13, with D possibly TRBD1 on 5 matching bases. Germline CDR1 PRHDT, CDR2 FYEKMQ (reference sequence). The CDR3 length is 14 residues. V lost 0 bases to trimming and J lost 4 bases, with 6 bases between them. Full variable domain (outside the CDR3, taken from reference TRBV13 and TRBJ1-4): AAGVIQSPRHLIKEKRETATLKCYPIPRHDTVYWYQQGPGQDPQFLISFYEKMQSDKGSIPDRFSAQQFSDYHSELNMSSLELGDSALYFCASSLGGDNEKLFFGSGTQLSVL.

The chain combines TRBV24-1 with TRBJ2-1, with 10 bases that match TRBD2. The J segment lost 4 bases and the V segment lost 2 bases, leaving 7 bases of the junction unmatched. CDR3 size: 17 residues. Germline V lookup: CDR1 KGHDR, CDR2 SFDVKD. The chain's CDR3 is CATSDSLAGEGYNEQFF. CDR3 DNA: TGTGCCACCAGTGATTCCCTAGCGGGAGAGGGGTACAATGAGCAGTTCTTC.

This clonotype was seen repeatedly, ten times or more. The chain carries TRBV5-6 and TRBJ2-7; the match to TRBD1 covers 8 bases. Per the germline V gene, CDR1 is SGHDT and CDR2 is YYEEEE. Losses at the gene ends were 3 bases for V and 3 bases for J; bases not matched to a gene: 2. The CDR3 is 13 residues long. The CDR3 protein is CASSYDRGYEQYF. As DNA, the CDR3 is TGTGCCAGCAGCTATGACAGGGGCTACGAGCAGTACTTC.

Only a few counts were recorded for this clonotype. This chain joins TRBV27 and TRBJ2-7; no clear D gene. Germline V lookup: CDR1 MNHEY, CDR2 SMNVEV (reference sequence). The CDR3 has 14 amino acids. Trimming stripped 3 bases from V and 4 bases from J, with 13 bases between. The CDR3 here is CASSFSSSSYEQYF. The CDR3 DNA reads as TGTGCCAGCAGTTTTTCCAGTTCATCGTACGAGCAGTACTTC.

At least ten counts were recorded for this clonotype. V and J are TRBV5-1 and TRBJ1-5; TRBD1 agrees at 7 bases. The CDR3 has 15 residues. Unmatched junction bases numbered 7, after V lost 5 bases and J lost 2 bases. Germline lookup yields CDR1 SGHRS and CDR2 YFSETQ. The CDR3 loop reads CASRRQGSGNQPQHF. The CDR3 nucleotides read TGCGCCAGCAGAAGACAGGGTTCGGGCAATCAGCCCCAGCATTTT.

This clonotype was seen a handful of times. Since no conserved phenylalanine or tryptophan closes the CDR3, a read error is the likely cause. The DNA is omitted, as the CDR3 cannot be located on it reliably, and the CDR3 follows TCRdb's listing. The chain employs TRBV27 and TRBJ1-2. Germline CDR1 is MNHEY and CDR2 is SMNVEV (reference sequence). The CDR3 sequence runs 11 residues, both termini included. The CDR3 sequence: CASNLKDGHLY.

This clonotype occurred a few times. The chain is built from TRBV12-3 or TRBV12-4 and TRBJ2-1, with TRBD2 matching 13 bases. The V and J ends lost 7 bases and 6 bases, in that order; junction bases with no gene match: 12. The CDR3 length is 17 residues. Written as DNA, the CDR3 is TGTGCCAGCACCTGGGGGACTAGCGGGAAAGTAAGCAATGAGCAGTTCTTC. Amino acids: CASTWGTSGKVSNEQFF.

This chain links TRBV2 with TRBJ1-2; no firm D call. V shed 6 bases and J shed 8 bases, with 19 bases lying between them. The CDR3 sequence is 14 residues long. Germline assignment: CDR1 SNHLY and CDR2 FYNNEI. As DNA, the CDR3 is TGTGCCAGCAGCGAGATGATGGCTGCGGAAGGCTACACCTTC. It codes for CASSEMMAAEGYTF.

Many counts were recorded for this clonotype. CDR3: CASSPQASVDSYEQYF. The CDR3 DNA follows: TGTGCCAGTAGCCCTCAGGCCAGCGTAGACTCCTACGAGCAGTACTTC. V is TRBV19 and J is TRBJ2-7; D is ambiguous. This CDR3 has 16 amino acids. The V end lost 6 bases, the J end lost 0 bases, and 18 bases lay between the germline ends. Germline V CDR1 and CDR2: LNHDA, SQIVND (reference sequence).

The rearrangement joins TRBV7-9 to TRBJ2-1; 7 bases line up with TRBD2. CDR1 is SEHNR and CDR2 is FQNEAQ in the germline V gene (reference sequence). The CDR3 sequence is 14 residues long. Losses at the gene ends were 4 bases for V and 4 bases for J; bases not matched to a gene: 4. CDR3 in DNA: TGTGCCAGCAGCTCGACTAGCCCATACAATGAGCAGTTCTTC. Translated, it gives CASSSTSPYNEQFF.

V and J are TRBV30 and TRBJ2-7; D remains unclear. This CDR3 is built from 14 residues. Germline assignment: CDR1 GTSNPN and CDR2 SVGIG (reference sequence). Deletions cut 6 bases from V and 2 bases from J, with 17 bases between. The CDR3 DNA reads TGTGCCTGCGTTATTAAGACCGATACCTACGAGCAGTACGTC. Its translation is CACVIKTDTYEQYV.

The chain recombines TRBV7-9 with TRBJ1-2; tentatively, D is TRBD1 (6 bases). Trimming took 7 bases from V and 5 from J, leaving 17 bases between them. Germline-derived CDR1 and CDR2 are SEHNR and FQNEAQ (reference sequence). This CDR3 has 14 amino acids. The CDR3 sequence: CASIQTGQMYGYTF. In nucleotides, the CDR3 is TGTGCCAGCATCCAAACAGGGCAGATGTATGGCTACACCTTC.

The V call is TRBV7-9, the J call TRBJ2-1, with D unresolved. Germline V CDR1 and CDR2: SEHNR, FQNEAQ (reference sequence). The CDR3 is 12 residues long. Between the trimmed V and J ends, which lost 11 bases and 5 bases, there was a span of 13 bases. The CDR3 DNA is TGTGCCTGTCTAAGGATAGACAATGAGCAGTTCTTC. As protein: CACLRIDNEQFF.

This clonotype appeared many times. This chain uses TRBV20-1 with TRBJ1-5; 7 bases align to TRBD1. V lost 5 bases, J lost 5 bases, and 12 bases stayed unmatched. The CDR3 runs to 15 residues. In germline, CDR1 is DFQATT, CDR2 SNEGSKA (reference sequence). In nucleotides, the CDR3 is TGCAGTGCTGGGACAGTATCAGACAGGTATCAGCCCCAGCATTTT. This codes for CSAGTVSDRYQPQHF.

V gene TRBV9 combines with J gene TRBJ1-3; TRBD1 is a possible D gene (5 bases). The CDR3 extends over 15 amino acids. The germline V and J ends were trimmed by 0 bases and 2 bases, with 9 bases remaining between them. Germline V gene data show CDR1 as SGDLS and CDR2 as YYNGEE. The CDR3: CASSVDAGTGNTIYF. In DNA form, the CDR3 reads TGTGCCAGCAGCGTAGATGCAGGGACTGGAAACACCATATATTTT.

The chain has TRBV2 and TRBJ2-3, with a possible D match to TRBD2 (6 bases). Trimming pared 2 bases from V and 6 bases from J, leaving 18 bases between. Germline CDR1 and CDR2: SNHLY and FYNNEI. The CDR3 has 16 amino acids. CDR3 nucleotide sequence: TGTGCCAGCAGTGAATGGGTTGCGGGATCGGGCGATACGCAGTATTTT. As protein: CASSEWVAGSGDTQYF.

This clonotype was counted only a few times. CDR3 DNA sequence: TGTGCCTCCTCGGACAGGGAGGGTTTTCTAGCCAAAAACATTCAGTACTTC. Translated: CASSDREGFLAKNIQYF. V gene TRBV27 combines with J gene TRBJ2-4, with D tentatively TRBD1 (8 bases). Trimming took 11 bases from V and 0 from J, leaving 23 bases between them. The CDR3 spans 17 residues. Germline CDR1 MNHEY, CDR2 SMNVEV (reference sequence).

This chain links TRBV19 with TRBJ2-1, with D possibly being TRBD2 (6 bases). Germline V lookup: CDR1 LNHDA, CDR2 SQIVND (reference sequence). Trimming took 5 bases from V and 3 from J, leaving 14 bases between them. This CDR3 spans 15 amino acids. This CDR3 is CASSVSGPLYNEQFF. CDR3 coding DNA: TGTGCCAGTAGTGTAAGCGGGCCCCTCTACAATGAGCAGTTCTTC.

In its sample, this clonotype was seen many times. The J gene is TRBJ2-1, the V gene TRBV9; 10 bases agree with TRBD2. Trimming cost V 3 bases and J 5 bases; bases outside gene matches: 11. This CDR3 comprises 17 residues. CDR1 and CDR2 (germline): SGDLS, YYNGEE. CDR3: CASSAGGGTSANNEQFF. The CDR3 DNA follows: TGTGCCAGCAGCGCGGGGGGAGGGACTAGCGCCAACAATGAGCAGTTCTTC.

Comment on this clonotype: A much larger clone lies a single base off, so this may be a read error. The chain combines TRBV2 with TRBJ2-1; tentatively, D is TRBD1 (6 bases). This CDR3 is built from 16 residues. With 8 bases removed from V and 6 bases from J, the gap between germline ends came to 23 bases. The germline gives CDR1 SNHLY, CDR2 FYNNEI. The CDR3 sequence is CASVGPGQAATNEQFF. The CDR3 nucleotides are TGTGCCAGCGTGGGACCGGGACAAGCCGCCACCAATGAGCAGTTCTTC.

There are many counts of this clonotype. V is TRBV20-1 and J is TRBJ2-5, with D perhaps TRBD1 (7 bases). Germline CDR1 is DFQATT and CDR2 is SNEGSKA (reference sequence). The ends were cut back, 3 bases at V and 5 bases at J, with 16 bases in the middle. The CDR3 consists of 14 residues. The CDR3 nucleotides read TGCAGTGCTAGTCTGGAGGGGGCAGAGGAGACCCAGTACTTC. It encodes CSASLEGAEETQYF.